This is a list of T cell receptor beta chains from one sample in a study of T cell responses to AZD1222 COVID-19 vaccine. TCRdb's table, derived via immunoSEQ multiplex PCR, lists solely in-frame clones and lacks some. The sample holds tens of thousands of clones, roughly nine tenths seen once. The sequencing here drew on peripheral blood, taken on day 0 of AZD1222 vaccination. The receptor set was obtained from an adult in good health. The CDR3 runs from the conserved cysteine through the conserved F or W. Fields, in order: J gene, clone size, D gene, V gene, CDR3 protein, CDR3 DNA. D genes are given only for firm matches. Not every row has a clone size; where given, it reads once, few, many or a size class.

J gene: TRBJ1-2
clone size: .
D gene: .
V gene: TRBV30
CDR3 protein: CAGGRGGADGYTF
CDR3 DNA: TGTGCCGGAGGAAGGGGTGGAGCAGATGGCTACACCTTC

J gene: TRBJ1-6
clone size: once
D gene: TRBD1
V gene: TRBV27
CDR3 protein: CASSLSRQGNSPLHF
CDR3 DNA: TGTGCCAGCAGTTTATCGCGACAGGGTAACTCACCCCTCCACTTT

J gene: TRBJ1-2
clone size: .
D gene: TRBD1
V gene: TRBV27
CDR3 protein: CASSPRTGRNYGYTF
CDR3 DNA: TGTGCCAGCAGTCCCCGGACAGGGAGGAACTATGGCTACACCTTC

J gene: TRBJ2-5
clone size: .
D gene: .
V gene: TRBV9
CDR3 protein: CASSASSGNIQETQYF
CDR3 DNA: TGTGCCAGCAGCGCCAGCTCGGGGAATATTCAAGAGACCCAGTACTTC

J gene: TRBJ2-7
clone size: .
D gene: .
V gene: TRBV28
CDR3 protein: CASGPHEQYF
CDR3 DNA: TGTGCCAGCGGGCCTCACGAGCAGTACTTC

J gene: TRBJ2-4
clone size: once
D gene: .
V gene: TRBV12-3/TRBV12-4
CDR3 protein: CASRGGRGDIQYF
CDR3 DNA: TGTGCCAGCAGGGGGGGCAGGGGAGACATTCAGTACTTC

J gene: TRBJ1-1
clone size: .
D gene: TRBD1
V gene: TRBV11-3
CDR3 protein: CASSLGTGTQNTEAFF
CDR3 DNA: TGTGCCAGCAGCTTAGGGACAGGGACCCAGAACACTGAAGCTTTCTTT

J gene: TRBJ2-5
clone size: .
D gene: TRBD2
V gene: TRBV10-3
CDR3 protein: CATFSGRVGETQYF
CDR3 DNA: TGTGCCACGTTTAGCGGGAGGGTCGGGGAGACCCAGTACTTC

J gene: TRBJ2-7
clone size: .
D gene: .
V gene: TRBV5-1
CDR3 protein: CASSLATGLAYEQYF
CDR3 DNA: TGCGCCAGCAGCTTGGCTACAGGGTTAGCCTACGAGCAGTACTTC

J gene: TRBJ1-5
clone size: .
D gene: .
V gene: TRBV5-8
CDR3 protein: CASSSSGQGLFQPQHF
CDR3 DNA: TGTGCCAGCAGCTCAAGTGGTCAGGGGCTTTTTCAGCCCCAGCATTTT

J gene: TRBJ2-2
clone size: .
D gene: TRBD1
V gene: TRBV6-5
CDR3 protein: CASSSQGAGTGELFF
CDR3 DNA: TGTGCCAGCAGTTCTCAGGGGGCGGGCACCGGGGAGCTGTTTTTT

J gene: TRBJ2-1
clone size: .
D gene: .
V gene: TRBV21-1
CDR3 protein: CASSKKERGPRNEQFF
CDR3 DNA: TGTGCCAGCAGCAAAAAAGAGCGGGGACCACGCAATGAGCAGTTCTTC

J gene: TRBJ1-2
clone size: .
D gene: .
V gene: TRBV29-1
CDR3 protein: CSVTTGPYGYTF
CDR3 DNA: TGCAGCGTTACGACAGGTCCTTATGGCTACACCTTC

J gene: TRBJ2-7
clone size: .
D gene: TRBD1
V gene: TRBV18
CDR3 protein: CASSPRQGLRYEQYF
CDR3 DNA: TGTGCCAGCTCACCAAGACAGGGTTTACGCTACGAGCAGTACTTC

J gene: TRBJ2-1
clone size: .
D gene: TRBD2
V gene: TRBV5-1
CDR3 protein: CPGRPSVSPGGTYNEQFF
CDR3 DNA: TGCCCCGGCCGCCCATCAGTCAGTCCGGGGGGTACCTACAATGAGCAGTTCTTC

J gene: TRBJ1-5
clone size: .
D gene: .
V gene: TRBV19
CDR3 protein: CASSIGLRTGNQPQHF
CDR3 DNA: TGTGCCAGTAGTATAGGGCTGCGGACGGGCAATCAGCCCCAGCATTTT

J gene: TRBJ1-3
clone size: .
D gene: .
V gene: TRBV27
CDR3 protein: CASGTRTGAGNTIYF
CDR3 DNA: TGTGCCAGCGGGACCCGCACGGGGGCTGGAAACACCATATATTTT

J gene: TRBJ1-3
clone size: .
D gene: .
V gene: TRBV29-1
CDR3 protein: CSARYSSGNTIYF
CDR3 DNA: TGCAGCGCCCGTTACAGCTCTGGAAACACCATATATTTT

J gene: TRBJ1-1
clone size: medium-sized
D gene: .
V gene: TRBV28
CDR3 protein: CASSLLRVTNTEAFF
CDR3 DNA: TGTGCCAGCAGTTTGCTCAGGGTCACCAACACTGAAGCTTTCTTT

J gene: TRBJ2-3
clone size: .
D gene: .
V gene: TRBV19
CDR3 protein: CASSIGTASTDTQYF
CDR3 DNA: TGTGCCAGTAGTATAGGGACGGCTAGCACAGATACGCAGTATTTT

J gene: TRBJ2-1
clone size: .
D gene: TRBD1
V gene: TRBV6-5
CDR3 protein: CASSSTDRGPGVEQFF
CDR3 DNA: TGTGCCAGCAGTTCTACGGACAGGGGGCCTGGTGTTGAGCAGTTCTTC

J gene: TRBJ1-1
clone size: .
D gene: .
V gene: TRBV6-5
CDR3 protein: CASRPPGRNTEAFF
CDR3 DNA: TGTGCCAGCAGACCCCCGGGGAGGAACACTGAAGCTTTCTTT

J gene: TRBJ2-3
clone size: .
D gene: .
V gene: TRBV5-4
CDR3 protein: CAGQFGGSTDTQYF
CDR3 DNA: TGTGCCGGGCAATTCGGGGGAAGCACAGATACGCAGTATTTT

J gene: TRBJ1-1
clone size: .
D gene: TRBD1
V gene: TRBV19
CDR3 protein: CASSSGGYRGQRNTEAFF
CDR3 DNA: TGTGCCAGTAGTTCGGGGGGATACAGGGGGCAGAGGAACACTGAAGCTTTCTTT

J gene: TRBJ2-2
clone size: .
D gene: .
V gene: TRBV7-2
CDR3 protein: CASSLTSGELFF
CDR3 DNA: TGTGCCAGCAGCTTAACCTCCGGGGAGCTGTTTTTT

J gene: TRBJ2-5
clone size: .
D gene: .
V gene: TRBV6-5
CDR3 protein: CASSGTRQETQYF
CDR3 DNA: TGTGCCAGCAGCGGGACAAGACAAGAGACCCAGTACTTC

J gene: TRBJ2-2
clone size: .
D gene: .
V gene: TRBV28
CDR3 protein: CASSFHAANTGELFF
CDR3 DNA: TGTGCCAGCAGTTTTCATGCAGCCAACACCGGGGAGCTGTTTTTT

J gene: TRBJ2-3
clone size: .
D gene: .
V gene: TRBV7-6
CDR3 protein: CASSLLGGRSTDTQYF
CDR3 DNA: TGTGCCAGCAGCTTACTCGGGGGACGGAGCACAGATACGCAGTATTTT

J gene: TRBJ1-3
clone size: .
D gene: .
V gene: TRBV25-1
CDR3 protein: CASSVAGRPGNTIYF
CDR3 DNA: TGTGCCAGCAGTGTCGCTGGGAGGCCCGGAAACACCATATATTTT

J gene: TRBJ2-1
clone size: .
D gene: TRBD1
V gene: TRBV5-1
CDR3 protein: CASSTPGQGFEQFF
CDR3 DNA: TGCGCCAGCAGCACGCCGGGACAGGGGTTCGAGCAGTTCTTC

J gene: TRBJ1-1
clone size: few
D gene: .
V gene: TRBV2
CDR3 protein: CASSLTVEAFF
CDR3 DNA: TGTGCCAGCTCCCTGACAGTCGAAGCTTTCTTT

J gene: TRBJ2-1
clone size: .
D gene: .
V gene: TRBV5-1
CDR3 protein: CASSFTLGGLYNEQFF
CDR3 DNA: TGCGCCAGCAGCTTTACGTTGGGCGGCCTCTACAATGAGCAGTTCTTC

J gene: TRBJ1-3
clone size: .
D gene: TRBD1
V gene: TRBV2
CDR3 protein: CASKETDRGLGNTIYF
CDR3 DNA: TGTGCCAGCAAGGAGACTGACAGGGGACTTGGAAACACCATATATTTT

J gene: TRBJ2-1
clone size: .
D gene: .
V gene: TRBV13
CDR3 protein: CASSLEGGNEQFF
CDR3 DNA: TGTGCCAGCAGCTTAGAGGGTGGCAATGAGCAGTTCTTC

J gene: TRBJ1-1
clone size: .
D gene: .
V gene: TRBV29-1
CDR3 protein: CSVEGGPGPLAFF
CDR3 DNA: TGCAGCGTTGAAGGGGGACCGGGCCCCTTAGCTTTCTTT

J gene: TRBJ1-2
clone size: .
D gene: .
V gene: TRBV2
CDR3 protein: CASRGDKDGYTF
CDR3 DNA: TGTGCCAGCAGAGGGGACAAGGACGGCTACACCTTC

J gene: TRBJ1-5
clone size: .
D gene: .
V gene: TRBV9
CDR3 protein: CASSDTGESNQPQHF
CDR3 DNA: TGTGCCAGCAGCGACACAGGAGAAAGCAATCAGCCCCAGCATTTT

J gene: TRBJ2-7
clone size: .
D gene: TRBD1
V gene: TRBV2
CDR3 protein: CASRTGGSYEQYF
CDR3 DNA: TGTGCCAGCAGGACAGGGGGCTCCTACGAGCAGTACTTC

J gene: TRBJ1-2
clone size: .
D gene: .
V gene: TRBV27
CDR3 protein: CVSSLGGSYGYTF
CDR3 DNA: TGTGTCAGCAGTTTAGGGGGAAGCTATGGCTACACCTTC

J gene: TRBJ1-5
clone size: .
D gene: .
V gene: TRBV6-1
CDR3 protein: CASSDTRRGQPQHF
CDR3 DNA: TGTGCCAGCAGTGATACCCGAAGGGGACAGCCCCAGCATTTT

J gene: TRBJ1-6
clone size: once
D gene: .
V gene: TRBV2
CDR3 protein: CASRGFSSPLHF
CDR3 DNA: TGTGCCAGCAGAGGGTTCTCGTCACCCCTCCACTTT